This is a list of T cell receptor beta chains from one sample in a study of CD8+ T cells in alopecia areata. Produced via immunoSEQ multiplex PCR; TCRdb's table is partial and in-frame only. The sample has about 160,000 clones; roughly 50% are singletons. Input material: CD4+ T cells sorted from blood. These TCRs come from a human donor with alopecia areata. Each CDR3 is given with its conserved first and last residue. Fields, in order: CDR3 length, V gene, CDR3 protein.

length: 17; V: TRBV11-2; CDR3: CASSLDILASNTGELFF
length: 16; V: TRBV5-1; CDR3: CASSQNTGTSGSFEFF
length: 11; V: TRBV29-1; CDR3: CSVEVGQKEYF
length: 13; V: TRBV2; CDR3: CASSAALNTEAFF
length: 14; V: TRBV6-5; CDR3: CASSSRDRDYEQYF
length: 18; V: TRBV9; CDR3: CASSPGLAGGPGYNEQFF
length: 17; V: TRBV7-2; CDR3: CASSPTPTGTSGRLEYF
length: 15; V: TRBV5-6; CDR3: CASSSTSGSTDTQYF
length: 13; V: TRBV19; CDR3: CASKASGTYEQYF
length: 14; V: TRBV5-6; CDR3: CASSHSGRGNEQFF
length: 15; V: TRBV27; CDR3: CASRRGTGGLETQYF
length: 15; V: TRBV2; CDR3: CASPGQREAGNEQFF
length: 13; V: TRBV5-1; CDR3: CASSWRDQETQYF